What follows are 9 T cell receptor beta chains derived from one specimen sequenced in a study of CD8 T cells in Susac syndrome. After extraction with the RNeasy kit, 0.5 to 1 ug of the RNA was reverse transcribed using random hexamers. One entry per CDR3 protein, called by TCRdb with MiXCR from the immunoSEQ multiplex PCR reads. The sample records roughly 120,000 distinct CDR3 sequences, approximately 96% being singletons. What was sequenced was CD4+ T cells from PBMCs. These receptors originate from a human donor in good health.

This clonotype was seen a single time. J is TRBJ2-1 and V is TRBV29-1; TRBD2 matches 7 bases. Germline values: CDR1 SQVTM, CDR2 ANQGSEA. The CDR3 length is 14 residues. V was clipped by 5 bases and J by 8 bases; unmatched bases: 12. In nucleotides, the CDR3 is TGCAGCGTTATGGGCGGGAGAGGGAAGGATGAGCAGTTCTTC. Translated, it gives CSVMGGRGKDEQFF.

This chain joins TRBV29-1 and TRBJ1-2, with 8 bases lining up with TRBD1. After removal of 8 bases from V and 0 bases from J, the junction contained 8 bases not matched to a gene. This CDR3 is 14 amino acids long. The germline CDR1 and CDR2 sequences are SQVTM and ANQGSEA. CDR3 in amino acids: CSSGQASSNYGYTF. The CDR3 nucleotides read TGCAGCTCGGGACAGGCCTCTTCTAACTATGGCTACACCTTC.

This chain uses TRBV11-2 with TRBJ2-7, with 16 bases matching TRBD2. This CDR3 spans 17 amino acids. Germline V CDR1 and CDR2: SGHAT, FQNNGV. The V and J ends lost 5 bases and 4 bases, in that order; junction bases with no gene match: 8. CDR3 region: CASSRTGLAGGNYEQYF. The CDR3 DNA reads as TGTGCCAGCAGCCGCACGGGACTAGCGGGAGGGAATTACGAGCAGTACTTC.

The chain combines TRBV20-1 with TRBJ2-7; 8 bases agree with TRBD2. Per the germline V gene, CDR1 is DFQATT and CDR2 is SNEGSKA (reference sequence). The CDR3 runs to 15 residues. Trimming at V came to 5 bases and at J to 2 bases, leaving 11 bases not matched to a gene. DNA for the CDR3: TGCAGTGCTCGACGGGGGGGATGGGGCGCCTACGAGCAGTACTTC. Its protein product is CSARRGGWGAYEQYF.

The J gene is TRBJ1-2, the V gene TRBV3-1; tentatively, D is TRBD1 (6 bases). Germline values: CDR1 LGHDT, CDR2 YNNKEL (reference sequence). V was clipped by 1 base and J by 1 base, with 7 bases between them. The CDR3 runs to 14 residues. CDR3 coding DNA: TGTGCCAGCAGCCAAGGGACAGTTAACTATGGCTACACCTTC. Translating it yields CASSQGTVNYGYTF.

As regards this clonotype: The germline gene is not matched at one end of the junction; a read error may be the cause. The V gene is TRBV7-7, the J gene TRBJ2-2, with D perhaps TRBD2 (5 bases). Germline CDR1 reads SSHAT; CDR2 reads FNYEAQ (reference sequence). This CDR3 contains 16 residues. In nucleotides, the CDR3 is TGTGCTAGCAGCTTATTACCCAGCGGGAACACCGGGGAGCTGTTTTTT. This translates into CASSLLPSGNTGELFF.

The chain is built from TRBV20-1 and TRBJ2-7, with TRBD1 matching over 9 bases. The germline V gene has CDR1 DFQATT and CDR2 SNEGSKA (reference sequence). The CDR3 sequence is 15 residues long. V shed 5 bases and J 5 bases; nucleotides not matched to a gene: 13. The CDR3 protein is CSAPESPGQGDEQYF. For the CDR3, the DNA is TGCAGTGCTCCCGAATCGCCGGGACAGGGCGACGAGCAGTACTTC.

This clonotype was seen more than once but under ten times. The chain is built from TRBV12-3 or TRBV12-4 and TRBJ1-5; tentatively, D is TRBD1 (5 bases). This CDR3 has 13 residues. Trimming stripped 2 bases from V and 7 bases from J, with 9 bases between. The CDR3 loop is CASSLQGGQPQHF. The CDR3 DNA follows: TGTGCCAGCAGTTTACAGGGCGGGCAGCCCCAGCATTTT.

This chain links TRBV27 with TRBJ1-4; D call uncertain. This CDR3 comprises 18 residues. V shed 6 bases and J shed 0 bases, with 20 bases lying between them. CDR1 MNHEY and CDR2 SMNVEV come from the germline V gene (reference sequence). The CDR3 spells CASSTRGGSLATNEKLFF. The CDR3 coding sequence is TGTGCCAGCAGCACCCGGGGTGGTTCGCTTGCAACTAATGAAAAACTGTTTTTT.